These T cell receptor beta chains were read from a single sample in a study of T cell repertoires in cytomegalovirus infection. No antigen has been identified for these receptors. TCRdb re-called the reads through MiXCR, storing one row per CDR3 protein. Here the sample spans about 890,000 distinct CDR3 sequences, approximately 31% being singletons. The sequences come from cultured CD8+ T cells from PBMCs, collected from culture after CMV antigen stimulation. These receptors were collected from a human donor in good health (CMV status not recorded). Some clones in this sample may be carry-over from other donors' samples. CDR3s include the opening cysteine and the closing phenylalanine or tryptophan. D genes are given only for firm matches. Expanded clones get a size class; other rows say once, few or many, or leave the size out.

clone_size: -; d_call: TRBD2; v_call: TRBV6-5; j_call: TRBJ2-5; cdr3_aa: CATGLAGLSKRETQYF; cdr3_nt: TGTGCCACGGGACTAGCGGGTCTATCAAAGAGGGAGACCCAGTACTTC
clone_size: -; d_call: -; v_call: TRBV12-3/TRBV12-4; j_call: TRBJ1-2; cdr3_aa: CASRGHYGYTF; cdr3_nt: TGTGCCAGCAGAGGACACTATGGCTACACCTTC
clone_size: -; d_call: -; v_call: TRBV20-1; j_call: TRBJ2-7; cdr3_aa: CSASGRDSGSYEQYF; cdr3_nt: TGCAGTGCTAGTGGCCGGGACTCCGGATCCTACGAGCAGTACTTC
clone_size: few; d_call: -; v_call: TRBV7-2; j_call: TRBJ1-2; cdr3_aa: CASSLDIGGPWGYTF; cdr3_nt: TGTGCCAGCAGCTTGGACATCGGGGGGCCCTGGGGCTACACCTTC
clone_size: -; d_call: TRBD2; v_call: TRBV14; j_call: TRBJ2-5; cdr3_aa: CASSQVGGAEIETQYF; cdr3_nt: TGTGCCAGCAGCCAAGTCGGGGGGGCCGAGATAGAGACCCAGTACTTC
clone_size: -; d_call: -; v_call: TRBV7-9; j_call: TRBJ2-6; cdr3_aa: CASSSQGANVLTF; cdr3_nt: TGTGCCAGCAGCTCGCAGGGTGCCAACGTCCTGACTTTC
clone_size: -; d_call: TRBD1; v_call: TRBV7-8; j_call: TRBJ2-7; cdr3_aa: CASSPRTGRTILGYF; cdr3_nt: TGTGCCAGCAGCCCCCGGACAGGCCGAACAATCTTAGGGTACTTC
clone_size: many; d_call: -; v_call: TRBV27; j_call: TRBJ1-1; cdr3_aa: CASSLDGLAEAFF; cdr3_nt: TGTGCCAGCAGTTTAGATGGGCTTGCTGAAGCTTTCTTT
clone_size: many; d_call: -; v_call: TRBV5-4; j_call: TRBJ1-5; cdr3_aa: CASSQPGHLNSNQPQHF; cdr3_nt: TGTGCCAGCAGTCAACCGGGACACTTAAATAGCAATCAGCCCCAGCATTTT
clone_size: few; d_call: -; v_call: TRBV6-5; j_call: TRBJ2-7; cdr3_aa: CASSYSRELGYEQYF; cdr3_nt: TGTGCCAGCAGTTACTCCCGGGAACTGGGCTACGAGCAGTACTTC
clone_size: -; d_call: -; v_call: TRBV3-1; j_call: TRBJ2-6; cdr3_aa: CASSPGQFSGANVLTF; cdr3_nt: TGTGCCAGCAGCCCCGGACAATTCTCTGGGGCCAACGTCCTGACTTTC
clone_size: -; d_call: -; v_call: TRBV20-1; j_call: TRBJ2-1; cdr3_aa: CSAIDRDKGSYNEQFF; cdr3_nt: TGCAGTGCTATTGACCGGGACAAGGGGTCTTACAATGAGCAGTTCTTC
clone_size: -; d_call: -; v_call: TRBV4-1; j_call: TRBJ2-2; cdr3_aa: CASSQEKTGELFF; cdr3_nt: TGCGCCAGCAGCCAAGAAAAAACCGGGGAGCTGTTTTTT
clone_size: -; d_call: -; v_call: TRBV7-9; j_call: TRBJ1-5; cdr3_aa: CASSPDRVFQPQHF; cdr3_nt: TGTGCCAGCAGCCCAGACAGAGTATTCCAGCCCCAGCATTTT
clone_size: many; d_call: -; v_call: TRBV7-9; j_call: TRBJ2-3; cdr3_aa: CASSLELDSTDTQYF; cdr3_nt: TGTGCCAGCAGCTTAGAGCTGGACAGCACAGATACGCAGTATTTT
clone_size: -; d_call: -; v_call: TRBV5-1; j_call: TRBJ2-5; cdr3_aa: CASSFGTFMAQYF; cdr3_nt: TGCGCCAGCAGCTTTGGGACTTTCATGGCCCAGTACTTC
clone_size: -; d_call: -; v_call: TRBV6-5; j_call: TRBJ2-1; cdr3_aa: CASIGPGTYNEQFF; cdr3_nt: TGTGCCAGCATCGGCCCCGGGACCTACAATGAGCAGTTCTTC
clone_size: few; d_call: -; v_call: TRBV6-2/TRBV6-3; j_call: TRBJ2-1; cdr3_aa: CASSWSSLFNEQFF; cdr3_nt: TGTGCCAGCAGTTGGAGTAGCCTTTTCAATGAGCAGTTCTTC
clone_size: few; d_call: -; v_call: TRBV9; j_call: TRBJ2-3; cdr3_aa: CASSARTVSSTDTQYF; cdr3_nt: TGTGCCAGCAGCGCGCGGACGGTATCTAGCACAGATACGCAGTATTTT
clone_size: few; d_call: -; v_call: TRBV7-2; j_call: TRBJ1-5; cdr3_aa: CASSFKIGQPQHF; cdr3_nt: TGTGCCAGCAGCTTTAAAATTGGGCAGCCCCAGCATTTT
clone_size: few; d_call: -; v_call: TRBV7-6; j_call: TRBJ1-4; cdr3_aa: CASSFGIIEKLFF; cdr3_nt: TGTGCCAGCAGCTTTGGGATTATCGAAAAACTGTTTTTT
clone_size: -; d_call: -; v_call: TRBV2; j_call: TRBJ1-2; cdr3_aa: CASSEGLSRGYTF; cdr3_nt: TGTGCCAGCAGTGAAGGGCTCAGTCGGGGCTACACCTTC
clone_size: -; d_call: TRBD1; v_call: TRBV9; j_call: TRBJ2-1; cdr3_aa: CASSAPGQGQGREINEQFF; cdr3_nt: TGTGCCAGCAGCGCCCCGGGACAGGGTCAGGGAAGGGAGATCAATGAGCAGTTCTTC
clone_size: -; d_call: -; v_call: TRBV10-3; j_call: TRBJ2-7; cdr3_aa: CAIHVGTEQYF; cdr3_nt: TGTGCCATCCACGTAGGGACCGAGCAGTACTTC
clone_size: -; d_call: TRBD1; v_call: TRBV4-2; j_call: TRBJ2-7; cdr3_aa: CASSQGLLPGTGGYEQYF; cdr3_nt: TGTGCCAGCAGCCAAGGACTACTCCCCGGGACAGGGGGCTACGAGCAGTACTTC
clone_size: -; d_call: -; v_call: TRBV6-6; j_call: TRBJ2-5; cdr3_aa: CASSKPGQHQETQYF; cdr3_nt: TGTGCCAGCAGTAAACCGGGACAACACCAAGAGACCCAGTACTTC
clone_size: -; d_call: -; v_call: TRBV6-2/TRBV6-3; j_call: TRBJ2-4; cdr3_aa: CASSLRLLAKNIQYF; cdr3_nt: TGTGCCAGCAGTTTGAGACTCCTAGCCAAAAACATTCAGTACTTC
clone_size: few; d_call: TRBD1; v_call: TRBV7-8; j_call: TRBJ2-7; cdr3_aa: CASSQGRDSFSYEQYF; cdr3_nt: TGTGCCAGCAGCCAAGGCCGGGACAGCTTCTCGTACGAGCAGTACTTC
clone_size: many; d_call: TRBD2; v_call: TRBV14; j_call: TRBJ2-1; cdr3_aa: CASSQVTLAGGRGQFF; cdr3_nt: TGTGCCAGCAGCCAAGTGACACTAGCGGGGGGGCGAGGGCAGTTCTTC
clone_size: -; d_call: -; v_call: TRBV14; j_call: TRBJ1-1; cdr3_aa: CASSQFYRPTEAFF; cdr3_nt: TGTGCCAGCAGCCAATTTTACAGGCCAACCGAAGCTTTCTTT
clone_size: -; d_call: TRBD2; v_call: TRBV6-6; j_call: TRBJ2-1; cdr3_aa: CASSYSITERGGPGSYNEQFF; cdr3_nt: TGTGCCAGCAGTTACTCGATCACTGAGCGGGGGGGCCCCGGCTCCTACAATGAGCAGTTCTTC
clone_size: -; d_call: TRBD2; v_call: TRBV7-2; j_call: TRBJ2-2; cdr3_aa: CASSSRGGRTGELFF; cdr3_nt: TGTGCCAGCAGCTCCCGCGGGGGGCGTACCGGGGAGCTGTTTTTT
clone_size: -; d_call: TRBD2; v_call: TRBV12-5; j_call: TRBJ2-2; cdr3_aa: CASGLGGLEGNTGELFF; cdr3_nt: TGTGCTAGTGGTTTGGGGGGACTAGAGGGTAACACCGGGGAGCTGTTTTTT
clone_size: -; d_call: -; v_call: TRBV9; j_call: TRBJ2-3; cdr3_aa: CASSPAGSTDTQYF; cdr3_nt: TGTGCCAGCAGCCCGGCCGGTAGCACAGATACGCAGTATTTT
clone_size: many; d_call: -; v_call: TRBV7-8; j_call: TRBJ2-1; cdr3_aa: CASSLEVGHEQFF; cdr3_nt: TGTGCCAGCAGCCTAGAGGTAGGGCATGAGCAGTTCTTC
clone_size: few; d_call: -; v_call: TRBV7-9; j_call: TRBJ1-2; cdr3_aa: CASRAGRVEGYTF; cdr3_nt: TGTGCCAGCAGAGCGGGCAGGGTCGAAGGCTACACCTTC
clone_size: -; d_call: -; v_call: TRBV13; j_call: TRBJ1-6; cdr3_aa: CASSLGERHNSPLHF; cdr3_nt: TGTGCCAGCAGCTTAGGGGAGAGACATAATTCACCCCTCCACTTT
clone_size: -; d_call: -; v_call: TRBV9; j_call: TRBJ2-1; cdr3_aa: CASSVGVGTYNEQFF; cdr3_nt: TGTGCCAGCAGCGTAGGGGTAGGGACCTACAATGAGCAGTTCTTC
clone_size: -; d_call: TRBD1; v_call: TRBV28; j_call: TRBJ2-3; cdr3_aa: CASSLLGQGHTDTQYF; cdr3_nt: TGTGCCAGCAGTTTATTGGGACAGGGCCACACAGATACGCAGTATTTT
clone_size: few; d_call: -; v_call: TRBV6-2/TRBV6-3; j_call: TRBJ2-2; cdr3_aa: CASSNGPYTGELFF; cdr3_nt: TGTGCCAGCAGTAACGGGCCTTACACCGGGGAGCTGTTTTTT
clone_size: -; d_call: TRBD1; v_call: TRBV10-3; j_call: TRBJ1-1; cdr3_aa: CASADFRGRVNTEAFF; cdr3_nt: TGTGCCAGCGCCGACTTCAGGGGGCGAGTGAACACTGAAGCTTTCTTT
clone_size: many; d_call: -; v_call: TRBV7-9; j_call: TRBJ1-5; cdr3_aa: CASSLSQGGNQPQHF; cdr3_nt: TGTGCCAGCAGCTTATCACAGGGAGGCAATCAGCCCCAGCATTTT
clone_size: few; d_call: -; v_call: TRBV4-2; j_call: TRBJ1-5; cdr3_aa: CASSHQGNSNQPQHF; cdr3_nt: TGTGCCAGCAGCCATCAGGGTAATAGCAATCAGCCCCAGCATTTT
clone_size: few; d_call: -; v_call: TRBV6-5; j_call: TRBJ2-2; cdr3_aa: CASSYPGGPTGELFF; cdr3_nt: TGTGCCAGCAGTTACCCGGGGGGCCCGACCGGGGAGCTGTTTTTT
clone_size: many; d_call: -; v_call: TRBV7-9; j_call: TRBJ1-5; cdr3_aa: CASSADRSSNQPQHF; cdr3_nt: TGTGCCAGCAGCGCCGACAGGTCGAGCAATCAGCCCCAGCATTTT
clone_size: -; d_call: -; v_call: TRBV11-2; j_call: TRBJ2-7; cdr3_aa: CASSWDGPWEQYF; cdr3_nt: TGTGCCAGCAGCTGGGACGGACCGTGGGAGCAGTACTTC
clone_size: -; d_call: TRBD1; v_call: TRBV29-1; j_call: TRBJ2-3; cdr3_aa: CSSDREADTQYF; cdr3_nt: TGCAGCTCGGACAGGGAGGCAGATACGCAGTATTTT
clone_size: few; d_call: -; v_call: TRBV6-5; j_call: TRBJ2-7; cdr3_aa: CASSYSLDSTYEQYF; cdr3_nt: TGTGCCAGCAGTTACTCGTTGGACAGTACCTACGAGCAGTACTTC
clone_size: few; d_call: TRBD2; v_call: TRBV7-6; j_call: TRBJ2-2; cdr3_aa: CASSPLAGNTGELFF; cdr3_nt: TGTGCCAGCAGCCCTCTAGCGGGGAACACCGGGGAGCTGTTTTTT
clone_size: many; d_call: -; v_call: TRBV7-2; j_call: TRBJ2-5; cdr3_aa: CASSLTRSETQYF; cdr3_nt: TGTGCCAGCAGCTTAACCCGGTCGGAGACCCAGTACTTC
clone_size: -; d_call: TRBD1; v_call: TRBV3-1; j_call: TRBJ1-4; cdr3_aa: CASSSRDRGLATNEKLFF; cdr3_nt: TGTGCCAGCAGCTCCCGGGACAGGGGACTTGCAACTAATGAAAAACTGTTTTTT
clone_size: few; d_call: -; v_call: TRBV6-6; j_call: TRBJ1-4; cdr3_aa: CASSYGWGNEKLFF; cdr3_nt: TGTGCCAGCAGTTACGGGTGGGGTAATGAAAAACTGTTTTTT
clone_size: -; d_call: -; v_call: TRBV3-1; j_call: TRBJ1-1; cdr3_aa: CASSSGFNEAFF; cdr3_nt: TGTGCCAGCAGCTCGGGGTTCAATGAAGCTTTCTTT
clone_size: -; d_call: TRBD2; v_call: TRBV4-1; j_call: TRBJ2-1; cdr3_aa: CASSPKRGAGAYNEQFF; cdr3_nt: TGCGCCAGCAGCCCTAAAAGAGGAGCGGGGGCCTACAATGAGCAGTTCTTC
clone_size: -; d_call: -; v_call: TRBV6-6; j_call: TRBJ1-2; cdr3_aa: CANTHGSRGGYTF; cdr3_nt: TGTGCCAACACACACGGGTCAAGAGGAGGCTACACCTTC
clone_size: -; d_call: -; v_call: TRBV6-5; j_call: TRBJ2-7; cdr3_aa: CASSRTDRPYEQYF; cdr3_nt: TGTGCCAGCAGTAGGACGGACCGGCCCTACGAGCAGTACTTC
clone_size: few; d_call: TRBD2; v_call: TRBV7-6; j_call: TRBJ2-3; cdr3_aa: CASSSPGGLAGGISTDTQYF; cdr3_nt: TGTGCCAGCAGCTCCCCGGGGGGACTAGCGGGGGGGATAAGCACAGATACGCAGTATTTT
clone_size: few; d_call: TRBD1; v_call: TRBV7-6; j_call: TRBJ1-2; cdr3_aa: CASSLRDSTYGYTF; cdr3_nt: TGTGCCAGCAGCTTAAGGGACAGCACCTATGGCTACACCTTC
clone_size: few; d_call: TRBD2; v_call: TRBV2; j_call: TRBJ2-7; cdr3_aa: CASIPWGGSNEQYF; cdr3_nt: TGTGCCAGCATACCCTGGGGGGGGTCCAACGAGCAGTACTTC